This T cell receptor beta chain was identified in a study of blood T cell repertoires in COVID-19. Study background: Whether acute or convalescent, the COVID-19 samples came from the United States, Italy and Spain. Sources were T cells, B-cell-depleted T cells, or PBMCs; the material itself was cDNA or gDNA.

In germline, CDR1 is MDHEN, CDR2 SYDVKM. The junction had 3 bases not matched to a gene; V was cut back by 4 bases and J by 4 bases. The CDR3 runs to 15 residues. In the source study's methods: Amplified reference gene primers provided the basis for estimating nucleated cell counts. This table comes from immunoSEQ multiplex PCR, and its TCRdb copy is limited to in-frame clones, with some not included. D and trimming were read from the DNA, whereas the V and J calls and clone size are those reported in that table. Of about 310,000 clones listed, about nine tenths are singletons. Sequencing was carried out using peripheral blood. The V gene is TRBV28, the J gene TRBJ2-1; 11 bases fit TRBD2. The sequence was obtained from a man between 18 and 29 years old with active or convalescent COVID-19. CDR3 amino acids: CASSSIAGGYNEQFF. CDR3 nucleotides: TGTGCCAGCAGTTCAATAGCGGGAGGGTACAATGAGCAGTTCTTC.